This is a list of T cell receptor beta chains from one sample in a study of control samples from healthy donors and cancer patients. Method: immunoSEQ multiplex PCR; TCRdb's copy keeps in-frame clones and lacks some. Of approximately 100,000 clones in the sample, 85% to 90% were seen once. The sample consisted of blood. These receptors came from a man in his thirties or forties in good health. Both conserved end residues are part of each CDR3. The D gene is left open where the match is weak. Size values are once, few and many counts, or a class for expanded clones, and some rows have none.

v_gene: TRBV18; abundance: .; d_gene: TRBD1; j_gene: TRBJ1-1; CDR3aa: CASSPTGTGDTEAFF; CDR3nt: TGTGCCAGCTCACCGACCGGGACAGGGGACACTGAAGCTTTCTTT
v_gene: TRBV18; abundance: .; d_gene: .; j_gene: TRBJ1-1; CDR3aa: CASSTSSGNTEAFF; CDR3nt: TGTGCCAGCTCAACTTCGAGCGGGAACACTGAAGCTTTCTTT
v_gene: TRBV7-9; abundance: .; d_gene: TRBD1; j_gene: TRBJ2-7; CDR3aa: CASSLTTGGLSSYEQYF; CDR3nt: TGTGCCAGCAGCTTAACTACAGGGGGCCTGAGCTCCTACGAGCAGTACTTC
v_gene: TRBV18; abundance: .; d_gene: .; j_gene: TRBJ1-1; CDR3aa: CASSPTGDMNTEAFF; CDR3nt: TGTGCCAGCTCACCAACGGGGGATATGAACACTGAAGCTTTCTTT
v_gene: TRBV4-2; abundance: few; d_gene: TRBD1; j_gene: TRBJ2-7; CDR3aa: CASSTGTASYEQYF; CDR3nt: TGTGCCAGCAGCACCGGGACAGCCTCCTACGAGCAGTACTTC
v_gene: TRBV2; abundance: .; d_gene: .; j_gene: TRBJ2-2; CDR3aa: CANSLDYTGELFF; CDR3nt: TGTGCCAACTCACTAGATTACACCGGGGAGCTGTTTTTT
v_gene: TRBV6-4; abundance: .; d_gene: .; j_gene: TRBJ2-3; CDR3aa: CASSDAMGFSTDTQYF; CDR3nt: TGTGCCAGCAGTGACGCGATGGGGTTTAGCACAGATACGCAGTATTTT
v_gene: TRBV30; abundance: .; d_gene: .; j_gene: TRBJ2-5; CDR3aa: CAWKRVGETQYF; CDR3nt: TGTGCCTGGAAGAGGGTTGGGGAGACCCAGTACTTC
v_gene: TRBV19; abundance: .; d_gene: .; j_gene: TRBJ1-1; CDR3aa: CASSPANWVNTEAFF; CDR3nt: TGTGCCAGTAGTCCAGCGAATTGGGTGAACACTGAAGCTTTCTTT
v_gene: TRBV7-9; abundance: .; d_gene: TRBD2; j_gene: TRBJ2-3; CDR3aa: CASSLRLAGNIADTQYF; CDR3nt: TGTGCCAGCAGCTTACGACTAGCGGGAAATATCGCAGATACGCAGTATTTT
v_gene: TRBV27; abundance: .; d_gene: .; j_gene: TRBJ2-2; CDR3aa: CASSLTNYLTGELFF; CDR3nt: TGTGCCAGCAGTTTAACCAACTATCTTACCGGGGAGCTGTTTTTT
v_gene: TRBV7-3; abundance: .; d_gene: TRBD1; j_gene: TRBJ2-1; CDR3aa: CASSPGTGTSYNEQFF; CDR3nt: TGTGCCAGCAGCCCCGGGACAGGAACCTCCTACAATGAGCAGTTCTTC
v_gene: TRBV4-1; abundance: .; d_gene: .; j_gene: TRBJ2-1; CDR3aa: CASSQAFGQGLGSYNEQFF; CDR3nt: TGCGCCAGCAGCCAAGCATTTGGCCAGGGGTTGGGCTCCTACAATGAGCAGTTCTTC
v_gene: TRBV11-3; abundance: .; d_gene: .; j_gene: TRBJ2-5; CDR3aa: CASSLEQARGETQYF; CDR3nt: TGTGCCAGCAGCTTAGAGCAGGCCCGGGGGGAGACCCAGTACTTC
v_gene: TRBV7-9; abundance: .; d_gene: .; j_gene: TRBJ2-6; CDR3aa: CASSLVISGANVLTF; CDR3nt: TGTGCCAGCAGCTTGGTGATCTCTGGGGCCAACGTCCTGACTTTC
v_gene: TRBV4-1; abundance: .; d_gene: .; j_gene: TRBJ1-4; CDR3aa: CASSQTEKLFF; CDR3nt: TGCGCCAGCAGCCAAACCGAAAAACTGTTTTTT
v_gene: TRBV30; abundance: few; d_gene: .; j_gene: TRBJ1-2; CDR3aa: CAWSKGRIYGYTF; CDR3nt: TGTGCCTGGAGCAAAGGACGGATCTATGGCTACACCTTC
v_gene: TRBV7-6; abundance: .; d_gene: .; j_gene: TRBJ1-5; CDR3aa: CASSLGQSDSNQPQHF; CDR3nt: TGTGCCAGCAGTTTAGGGCAGAGCGATAGCAATCAGCCCCAGCATTTT
v_gene: TRBV7-2; abundance: .; d_gene: .; j_gene: TRBJ2-1; CDR3aa: CASSLEEGGEQFF; CDR3nt: TGTGCCAGCAGCTTAGAAGAGGGGGGTGAGCAGTTCTTC
v_gene: TRBV6-2/TRBV6-3; abundance: once; d_gene: .; j_gene: TRBJ1-1; CDR3aa: CASSSNRVGNTEAFF; CDR3nt: TGTGCCAGCAGTTCCAACAGGGTAGGAAACACTGAAGCTTTCTTT